The source of this T cell receptor beta chain is a study of blood T cells in healthy people across ages (dated by TCRdb to 2013 to 2016). A note on the overall study: In model experiments, roughly one uniquely barcoded TCR beta cDNA molecule per two T cells was captured by template switching. To track age-related changes in TCR beta repertoire diversity, the study relied on deep sequencing normalized with unique cDNA molecular identifiers. Four age groups were formed from the donors: young (average roughly 16 years), middle-aged (approximately 42), aged (62) and long-lived (about 75). To avoid experimental bias, donors of different ages were distributed randomly across sequencing lanes. Using the same blood draw, the study looked at two additional independent replicas of 1 million unique cDNA reads for two donors, one aged 18 to 30 and the other aged 80 or older. Overall results and qualifications from the work: The percentage of naive T cells measured by flow cytometry correlated strongly with observed TCR beta diversity. Compared with the aged group, more naive CD4+ T cells, fewer expanded clones and increased TCR diversity were shown by the long-lived group, suggesting age selection. Because profiling used bulk unsorted PBMCs, naive and antigen-experienced compartments could not be compared conclusively. Estimates of total diversity from one million sequenced T cells were regarded as lower bounds and underestimates. Because donor CMV infection status was unknown, age-related changes in expanded clonotypes were potentially confounded. Observed TCR beta diversity per million T cells fell roughly linearly with age, and a significant reduction was already apparent by age about 38.

Preparation of the library involved 5' RACE. This sample was sequenced with an Illumina HiSeq 2500. A second PCR of about 6 to 11 cycles was performed with a sample-barcoded 5' primer and a J-beta primer mix. A template-switch 5' adaptor carrying 12 random nucleotides introduced a unique molecular identifier onto each TCR beta cDNA molecule. At least 2.5 million CDR3-containing paired-end reads were obtained from each sample. First-strand cDNA synthesis was performed from all RNA using the Mint cDNA synthesis kit, with priming by a TRBC-specific oligonucleotide. After uracil-DNA glycosylase treatment, a first 18-cycle PCR used universal primers M1SS and BC2_uni_R on all cDNA. Per the original workflow: For normalization, 1 million high-quality reads were randomly selected from each sample, with every read carrying a distinct molecular identifier. Instead of being binned into consensus sequences, reads that shared molecular identifiers were thrown out. MiTCR, with a Q25 quality threshold and the strictest error-elimination algorithm, was used for CDR3 identification, clonotype clustering and error correction. Lower-bound total TCR beta diversity was estimated with a nonparametric unseen species model using Euler transformation. TCRdb reworked the public reads: Q25 trimming with fastp, MiXCR clone assembly, productive beta chains retained. Entries that share a CDR3 protein sequence are merged under the most common genes and DNA. None of the V and J calls come from the authors' own analysis; TCRdb made them. This sample comprises fewer than 1,000,000 distinct CDR3 sequences, around half of them detected only once. Jointly, the top ten make up roughly 20% of the sample.

The donors were roughly 39 Caucasian individuals from Russia, aged 6 to 90 years, who were systemically healthy. Approximately 10 milliliters of peripheral blood were collected from each donor into EDTA-treated Vacutainer tubes. Ficoll-Paque density-gradient centrifugation was used to isolate PBMCs, with at least 7 million obtained per sample. Total RNA was extracted from PBMCs with Trizol reagent, with at least 6 micrograms obtained per sample. For every donor, an aliquot of PBMCs went through flow cytometry to measure the percentages of naive CD45RAhigh/CD27high T cells. Between the V and J ends, shortened by 7 bases and 2 bases respectively, the junction contains 8 bases. Counted from cysteine to phenylalanine, this CDR3 has 12 amino acids. Of all the DNA, just the CDR3 is kept, 36 bases in frame from base 1. Reading the germline V gene gives CDR1 MNHEY and CDR2 SVGAGI. There are a few counts of this clonotype. Its recognized antigen is unknown. Base qualities are not recorded, but no much larger clone differs from it by a single base.

This receptor chain uses TRBV6-5 and TRBJ1-1, with no confidently assigned D gene. This receptor was obtained from a man older than 75 in good health. The sequenced sample consisted of blood. CDR3 reads: CASKLPNTEAFF. The DNA is as follows: TGTGCCAGCAAATTACCCAACACTGAAGCTTTCTTT.